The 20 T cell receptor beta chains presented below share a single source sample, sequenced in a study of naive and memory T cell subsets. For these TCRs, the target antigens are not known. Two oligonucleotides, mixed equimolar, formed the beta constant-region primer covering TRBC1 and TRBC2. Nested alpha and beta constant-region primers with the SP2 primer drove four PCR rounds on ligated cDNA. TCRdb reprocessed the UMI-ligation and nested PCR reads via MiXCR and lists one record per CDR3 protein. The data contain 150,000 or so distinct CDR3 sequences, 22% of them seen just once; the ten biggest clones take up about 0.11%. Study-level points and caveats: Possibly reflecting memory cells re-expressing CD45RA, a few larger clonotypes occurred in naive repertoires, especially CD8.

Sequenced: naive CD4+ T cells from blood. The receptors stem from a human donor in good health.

The CDR3 here is CASSVRTGRNYGYTF. CDR3 DNA: TGTGCCAGCAGCGTGAGGACAGGGAGAAACTATGGCTACACCTTC. V and J are TRBV9 and TRBJ1-2, with 8 bases fitting TRBD1. The CDR3 is 15 residues long. The germline V gene encodes CDR1 SGDLS and CDR2 YYNGEE. Unmatched junction bases numbered 5, after V lost 2 bases and J lost 2 bases.

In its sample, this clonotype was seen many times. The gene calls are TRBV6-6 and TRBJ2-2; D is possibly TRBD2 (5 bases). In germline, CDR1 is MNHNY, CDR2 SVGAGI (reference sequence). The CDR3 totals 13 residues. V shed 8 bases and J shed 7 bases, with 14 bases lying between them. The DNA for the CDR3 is TGTGCCAGCTTTTTGGAGGCGGGCGGGGAGCTGTTTTTT. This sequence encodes CASFLEAGGELFF.

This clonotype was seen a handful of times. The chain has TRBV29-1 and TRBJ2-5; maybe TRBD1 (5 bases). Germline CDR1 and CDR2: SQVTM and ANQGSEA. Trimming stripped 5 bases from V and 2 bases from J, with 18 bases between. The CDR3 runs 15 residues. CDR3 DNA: TGCAGCGTTTGGCGTACCGCCAGGGAACAAGAGACCCAGTACTTC. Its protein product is CSVWRTAREQETQYF. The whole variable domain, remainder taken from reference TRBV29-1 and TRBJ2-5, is SAVISQKPSRDICQRGTSLTIQCQVDSQVTMMFWYRQQPGQSLTLIATANQGSEATYESGFVIDKFPISRPNLTFSTLTVSNMSPEDSSIYLCSVWRTAREQETQYFGPGTRLLVL.

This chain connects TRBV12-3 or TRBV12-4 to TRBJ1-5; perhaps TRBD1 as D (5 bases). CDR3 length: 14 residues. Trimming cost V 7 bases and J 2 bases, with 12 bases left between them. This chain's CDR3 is CASTPGNRNQPQHF. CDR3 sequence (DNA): TGTGCCAGCACCCCAGGGAATCGCAATCAGCCCCAGCATTTT.

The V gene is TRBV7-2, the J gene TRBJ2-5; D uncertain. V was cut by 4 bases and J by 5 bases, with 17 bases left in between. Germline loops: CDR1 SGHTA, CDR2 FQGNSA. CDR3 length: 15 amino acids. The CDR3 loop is CASSSSPGKLETQYF. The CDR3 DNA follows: TGTGCCAGCAGCTCCTCCCCGGGCAAACTCGAGACCCAGTACTTC. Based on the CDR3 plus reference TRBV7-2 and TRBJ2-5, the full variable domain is GAGVSQSPSNKVTEKGKDVELRCDPISGHTALYWYRQSLGQGLEFLIYFQGNSAPDKSGLPSDRFSAERTGGSVSTLTIQRTQQEDSAVYLCASSSSPGKLETQYFGPGTRLLVL.

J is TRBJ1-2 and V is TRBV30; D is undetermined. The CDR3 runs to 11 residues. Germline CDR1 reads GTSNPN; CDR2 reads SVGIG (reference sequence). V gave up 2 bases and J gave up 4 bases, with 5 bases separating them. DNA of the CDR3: TGTGCCTGGAGTTCCTTCTATGGCTACACCTTC. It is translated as CAWSSFYGYTF.

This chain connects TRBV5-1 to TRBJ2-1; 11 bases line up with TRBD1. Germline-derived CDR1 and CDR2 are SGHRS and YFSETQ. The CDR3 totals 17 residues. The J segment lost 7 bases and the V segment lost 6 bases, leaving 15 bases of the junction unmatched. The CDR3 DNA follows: TGCGCCAGCACCAAAAATCCCGGGACAGGGGGTAAGAATGAGCAGTTCTTC. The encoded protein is CASTKNPGTGGKNEQFF. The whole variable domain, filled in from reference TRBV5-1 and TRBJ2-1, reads KAGVTQTPRYLIKTRGQQVTLSCSPISGHRSVSWYQQTPGQGLQFLFEYFSETQRNKGNFPGRFSGRQFSNSRSEMNVSTLELGDSALYLCASTKNPGTGGKNEQFFGPGTRLTVL.

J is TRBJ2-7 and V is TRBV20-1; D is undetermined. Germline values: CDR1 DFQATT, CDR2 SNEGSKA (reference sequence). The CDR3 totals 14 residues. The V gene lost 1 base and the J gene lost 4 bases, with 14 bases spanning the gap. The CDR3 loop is CSARAPSRLYEQYF. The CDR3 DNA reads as TGCAGTGCTAGAGCCCCGAGCAGGTTGTACGAGCAGTACTTC.

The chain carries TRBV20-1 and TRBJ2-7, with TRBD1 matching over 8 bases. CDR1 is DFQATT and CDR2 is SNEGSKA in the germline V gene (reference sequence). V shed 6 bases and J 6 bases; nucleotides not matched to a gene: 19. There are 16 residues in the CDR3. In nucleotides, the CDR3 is TGCAGTGCGACTAAGGCCGGGACAGGAATTTTGGGCGAGCAGTACTTC. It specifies CSATKAGTGILGEQYF.

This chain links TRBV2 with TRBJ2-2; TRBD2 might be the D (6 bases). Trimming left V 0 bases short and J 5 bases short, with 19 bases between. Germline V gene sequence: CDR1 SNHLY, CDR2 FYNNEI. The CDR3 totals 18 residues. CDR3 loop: CASSEALYGRAGTGELFF. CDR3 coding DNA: TGTGCCAGCAGTGAAGCGCTTTACGGCCGGGCGGGGACCGGGGAGCTGTTTTTT.

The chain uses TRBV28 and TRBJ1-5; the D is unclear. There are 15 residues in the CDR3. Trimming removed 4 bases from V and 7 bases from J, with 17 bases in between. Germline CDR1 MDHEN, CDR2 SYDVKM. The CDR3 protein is CASSSRLGRVQPQHF. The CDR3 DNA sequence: TGTGCCAGCAGTTCCCGGCTAGGTAGAGTCCAGCCCCAGCATTTT.

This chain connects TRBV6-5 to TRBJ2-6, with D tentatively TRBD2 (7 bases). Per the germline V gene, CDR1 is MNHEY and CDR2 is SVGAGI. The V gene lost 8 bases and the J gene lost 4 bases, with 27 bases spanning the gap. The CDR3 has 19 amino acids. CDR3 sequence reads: CASALRRPGGQTGANVLTF. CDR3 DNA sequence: TGTGCCAGCGCCTTACGTCGACCCGGGGGGCAAACAGGGGCCAACGTCCTGACTTTC.

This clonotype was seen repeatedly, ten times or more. Here the CDR3 reads CASSGGFGGRPPYEQYF. The CDR3 DNA reads TGTGCCAGCAGTGGTGGATTTGGAGGTCGGCCCCCCTACGAGCAGTACTTC. The chain joins TRBV2 to TRBJ2-7, with a tentative D call TRBD2 (5 bases). Germline lookup yields CDR1 SNHLY and CDR2 FYNNEI. Trimming stripped 4 bases from V and 2 bases from J, with 21 bases between. The CDR3 is 17 amino acids.

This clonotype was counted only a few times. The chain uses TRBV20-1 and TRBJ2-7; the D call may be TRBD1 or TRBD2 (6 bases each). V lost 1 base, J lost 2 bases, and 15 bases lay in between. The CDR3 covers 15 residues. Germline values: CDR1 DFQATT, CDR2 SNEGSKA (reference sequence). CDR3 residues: CSARGAGRTAYEQYF. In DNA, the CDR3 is TGCAGTGCTAGAGGTGCGGGACGGACAGCCTACGAGCAGTACTTC.

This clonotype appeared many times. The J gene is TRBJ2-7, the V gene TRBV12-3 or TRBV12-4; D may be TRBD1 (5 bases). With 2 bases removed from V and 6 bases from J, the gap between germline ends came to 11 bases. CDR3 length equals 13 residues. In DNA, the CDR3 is TGTGCCAGCAGTTTACAGGGTAGTAGCGAGCAGTACTTC. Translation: CASSLQGSSEQYF.

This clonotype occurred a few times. This CDR3 reads CASQTTIHGYTF. CDR3 coding DNA: TGTGCCTCCCAAACGACAATCCATGGCTACACCTTC. The chain joins TRBV28 to TRBJ1-2, with no clear D. V lost 11 bases and J lost 6, with 16 bases in between. Germline-derived CDR1 and CDR2 are MDHEN and SYDVKM. This CDR3 contains 12 residues.

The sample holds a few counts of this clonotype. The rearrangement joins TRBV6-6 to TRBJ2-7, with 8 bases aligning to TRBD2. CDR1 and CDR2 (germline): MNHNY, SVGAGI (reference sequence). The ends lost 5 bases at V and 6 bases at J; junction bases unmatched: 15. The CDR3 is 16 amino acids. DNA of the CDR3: TGTGCCAGCAGTGTAAAAATAAGCGGGAGCGGTTTCGAGCAGTACTTC. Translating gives CASSVKISGSGFEQYF.

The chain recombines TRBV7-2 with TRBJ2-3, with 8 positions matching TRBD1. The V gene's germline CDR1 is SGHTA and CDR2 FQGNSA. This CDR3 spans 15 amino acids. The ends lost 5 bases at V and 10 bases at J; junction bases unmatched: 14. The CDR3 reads CASSRGTGQAGAQYF. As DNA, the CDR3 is TGTGCCAGCAGCCGAGGGACAGGCCAAGCGGGCGCGCAGTATTTT. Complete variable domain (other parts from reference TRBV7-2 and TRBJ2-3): GAGVSQSPSNKVTEKGKDVELRCDPISGHTALYWYRQSLGQGLEFLIYFQGNSAPDKSGLPSDRFSAERTGGSVSTLTIQRTQQEDSAVYLCASSRGTGQAGAQYFGPGTRLTVL.

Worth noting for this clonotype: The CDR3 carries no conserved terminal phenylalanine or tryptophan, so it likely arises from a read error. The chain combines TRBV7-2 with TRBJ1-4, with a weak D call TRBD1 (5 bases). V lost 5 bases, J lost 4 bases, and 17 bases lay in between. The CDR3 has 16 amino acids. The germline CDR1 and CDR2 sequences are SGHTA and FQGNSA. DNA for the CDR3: TGTGCCAGCAGCCCCCCCGGCGGACACATTAATGAAAAACTGTTTTCT. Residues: CASSPPGGHINEKLFS.

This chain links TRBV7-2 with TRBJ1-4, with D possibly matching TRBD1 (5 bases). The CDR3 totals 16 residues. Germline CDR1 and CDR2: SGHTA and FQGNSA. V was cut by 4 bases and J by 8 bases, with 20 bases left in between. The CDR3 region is CASSSVWGLGEEKLFF. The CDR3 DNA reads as TGTGCCAGCAGCTCCGTATGGGGACTGGGGGAGGAAAAACTGTTTTTT.